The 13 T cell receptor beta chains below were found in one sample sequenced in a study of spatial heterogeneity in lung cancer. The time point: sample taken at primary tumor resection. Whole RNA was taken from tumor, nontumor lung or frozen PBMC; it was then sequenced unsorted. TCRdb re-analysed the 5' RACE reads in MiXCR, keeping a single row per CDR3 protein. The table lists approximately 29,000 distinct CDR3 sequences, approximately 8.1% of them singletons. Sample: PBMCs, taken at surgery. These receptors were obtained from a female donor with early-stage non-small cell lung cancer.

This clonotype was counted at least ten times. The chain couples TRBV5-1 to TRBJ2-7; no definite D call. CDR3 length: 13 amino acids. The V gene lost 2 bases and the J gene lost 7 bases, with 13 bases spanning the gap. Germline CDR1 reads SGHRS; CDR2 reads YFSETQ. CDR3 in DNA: TGCGCCAGCAGCTTTGGGGATCTGAGGGAGCAGTACGTC. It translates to CASSFGDLREQYV.

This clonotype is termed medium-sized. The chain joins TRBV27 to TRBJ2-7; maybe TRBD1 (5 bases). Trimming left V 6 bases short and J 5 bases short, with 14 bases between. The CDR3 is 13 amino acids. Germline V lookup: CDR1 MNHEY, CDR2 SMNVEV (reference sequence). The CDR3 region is CASRTGASNEQYF. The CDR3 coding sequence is TGTGCCAGCAGAACAGGAGCAAGCAACGAGCAGTACTTC.

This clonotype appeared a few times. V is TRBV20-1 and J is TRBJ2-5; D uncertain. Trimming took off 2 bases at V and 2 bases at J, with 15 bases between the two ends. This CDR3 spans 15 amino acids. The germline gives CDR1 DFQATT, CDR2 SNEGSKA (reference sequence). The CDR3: CSARIFRALQETQYF. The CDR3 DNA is TGCAGTGCTAGAATTTTCCGGGCCCTACAAGAGACCCAGTACTTC.

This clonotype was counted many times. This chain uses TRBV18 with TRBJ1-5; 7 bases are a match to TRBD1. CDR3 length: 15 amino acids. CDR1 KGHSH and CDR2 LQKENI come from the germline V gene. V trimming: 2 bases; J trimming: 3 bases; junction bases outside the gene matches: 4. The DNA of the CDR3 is TGTGCCAGCTCACCATACGGACAGGCCAATCAGCCCCAGCATTTT. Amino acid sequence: CASSPYGQANQPQHF.

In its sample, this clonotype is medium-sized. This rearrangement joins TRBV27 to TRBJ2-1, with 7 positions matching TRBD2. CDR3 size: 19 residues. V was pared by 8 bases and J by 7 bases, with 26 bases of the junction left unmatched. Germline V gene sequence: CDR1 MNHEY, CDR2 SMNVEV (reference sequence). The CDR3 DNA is TGTGCCAGCTTCCGCAGGGCCAGATCGGGAGGAGTAGGTACAAATGAGCAGTTCTTC. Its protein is CASFRRARSGGVGTNEQFF.

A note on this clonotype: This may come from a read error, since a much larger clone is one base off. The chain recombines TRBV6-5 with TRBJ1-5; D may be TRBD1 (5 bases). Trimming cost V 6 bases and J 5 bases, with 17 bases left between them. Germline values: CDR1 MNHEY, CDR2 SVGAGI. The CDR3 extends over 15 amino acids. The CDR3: CASSPDRMSDQPQHF. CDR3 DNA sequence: TGTGCCAGCAGCCCCGACAGAATGAGCGATCAGCCCCAGCATTTT.

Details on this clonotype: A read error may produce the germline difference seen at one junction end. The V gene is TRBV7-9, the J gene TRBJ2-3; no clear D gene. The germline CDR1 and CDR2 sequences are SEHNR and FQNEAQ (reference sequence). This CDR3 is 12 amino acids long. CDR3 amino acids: CVSSFWFDTQYF. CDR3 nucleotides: TGTGTCAGCAGCTTTTGGTTTGATACGCAGTATTTT. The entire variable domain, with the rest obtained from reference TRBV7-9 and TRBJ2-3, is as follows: DTGVSQNPRHKITKRGQNVTFRCDPISEHNRLYWYRQTLGQGPEFLTYFQNEAQLEKSRLLSDRFSAERPKGSFSTLEIQRTEQGDSAMYLCVSSFWFDTQYFGPGTRLTVL.

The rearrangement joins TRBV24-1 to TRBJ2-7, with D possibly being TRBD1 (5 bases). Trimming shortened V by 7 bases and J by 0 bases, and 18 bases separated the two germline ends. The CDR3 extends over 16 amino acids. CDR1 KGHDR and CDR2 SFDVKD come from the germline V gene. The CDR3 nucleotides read TGTGCCACCAGGACAGTGCCAAGACAGCGCTCCTACGAGCAGTACTTC. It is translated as CATRTVPRQRSYEQYF.

The CDR3 here is CASSYSGTPTNEKLFF. DNA for the CDR3: TGTGCCAGCAGTTACTCCGGGACACCAACTAATGAAAAACTGTTTTTT. The chain carries TRBV6-5 and TRBJ1-4, with a weak D call TRBD1 (6 bases). The CDR3 length is 16 residues. Between the trimmed V and J ends, which lost 0 bases and 0 bases, there was a span of 8 bases. Germline CDR1 is MNHEY and CDR2 is SVGAGI.

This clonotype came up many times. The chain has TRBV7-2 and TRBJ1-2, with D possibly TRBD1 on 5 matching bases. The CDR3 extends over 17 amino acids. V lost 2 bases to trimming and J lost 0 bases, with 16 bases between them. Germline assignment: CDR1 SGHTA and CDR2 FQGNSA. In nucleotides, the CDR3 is TGTGCCAGCAGCTTATCAGGCACAGGACCCACTAACTATGGCTACACCTTC. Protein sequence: CASSLSGTGPTNYGYTF.

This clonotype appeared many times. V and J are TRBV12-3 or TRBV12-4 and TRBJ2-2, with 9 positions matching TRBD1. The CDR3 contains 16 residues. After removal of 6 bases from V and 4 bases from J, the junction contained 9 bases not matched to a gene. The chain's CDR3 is CASSRQQGAATGELFF. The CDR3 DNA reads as TGTGCCAGCAGCCGACAACAGGGGGCGGCCACCGGGGAGCTGTTTTTT.

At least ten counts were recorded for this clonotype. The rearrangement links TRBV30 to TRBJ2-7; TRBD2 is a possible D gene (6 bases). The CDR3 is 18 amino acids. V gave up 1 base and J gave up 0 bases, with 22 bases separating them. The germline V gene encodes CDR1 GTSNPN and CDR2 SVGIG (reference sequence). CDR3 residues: CAWSAGTWEESGSYEQYV. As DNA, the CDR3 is TGTGCCTGGAGTGCTGGGACCTGGGAGGAATCTGGCTCCTACGAGCAGTACGTC.

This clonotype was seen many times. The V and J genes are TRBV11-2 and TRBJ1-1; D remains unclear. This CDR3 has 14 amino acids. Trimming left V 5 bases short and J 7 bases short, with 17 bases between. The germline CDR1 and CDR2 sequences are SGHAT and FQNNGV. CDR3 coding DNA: TGTGCCAGCAGCGGACGGAGGGATTCCTTTGAAGCTTTCTTT. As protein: CASSGRRDSFEAFF.